One sample yielded the 25 T cell receptor beta chains listed below, sequenced in a study of post-analysis software for immune sequencing data. Study-wide results and limits: In patients, about 5 TRBV segments were more frequent than in controls, with TRBV5-6, TRBV5-1 and TRBV20-1 among them.

Their target antigens are unknown. Tagging with unique molecular identifiers was a feature of the TCR beta cDNA libraries. From the PCR reads, TCRdb called clonotypes with MiXCR, one entry per CDR3 protein. The sample has some 190,000 distinct CDR3 sequences; 29% are singletons. Sequenced input: blood. The receptors were gathered from a girl aged 2-17 years with multiple sclerosis.

A remark on this clonotype: Compared with germline, one end of the junction differs, possibly owing to a read error. This CDR3 reads CANSQELARQWEQYF. CDR3 coding DNA: TGTGCCAACAGCCAAGAACTAGCCCGCCAGTGGGAGCAGTACTTC. The rearrangement joins TRBV3-1 to TRBJ2-7; the D gene is possibly TRBD2 (6 bases). Germline V gene data show CDR1 as LGHDT and CDR2 as YNNKEL (reference sequence). The CDR3 totals 15 residues.

This clonotype occurred a few times. V gene TRBV7-9 combines with J gene TRBJ2-1; TRBD1 matches 8 bases. CDR3 size: 15 residues. The J segment lost 4 bases and the V segment lost 1 base, leaving 3 bases of the junction unmatched. Germline V gene data show CDR1 as SEHNR and CDR2 as FQNEAQ (reference sequence). The CDR3 here is CASSLGQGIYNEQFF. The CDR3 coding sequence is TGTGCCAGCAGCTTAGGACAGGGGATTTACAATGAGCAGTTCTTC.

Only a few counts were recorded for this clonotype. The V call is TRBV15, the J call TRBJ2-1, with D possibly called TRBD1 or TRBD2 (5 bases each). This CDR3 is 15 amino acids long. From germline, CDR1 is LNHNV and CDR2 YYDKDF (reference sequence). Trimming removed 2 bases from V and 10 bases from J, with 18 bases in between. CDR3 amino acids: CATSRPKEGRPEQFF. The CDR3 coding sequence is TGTGCCACCAGCAGACCGAAAGAGGGACGCCCGGAGCAGTTCTTC. The variable domain in full, with the rest retrieved from reference TRBV15 and TRBJ2-1, is DAMVIQNPRYQVTQFGKPVTLSCSQTLNHNVMYWYQQKSSQAPKLLFHYYDKDFNNEADTPDNFQSRRPNTSFCFLDIRSPGLGDTAMYLCATSRPKEGRPEQFFGPGTRLTVL.

The J gene is TRBJ1-1, the V gene TRBV7-3, with TRBD1 as a possible D gene (6 bases). Trimming removed 5 bases at V and 7 bases at J, with 11 bases between. CDR1 and CDR2 (germline): SGHTA, FQGTGA. This CDR3 is built from 12 residues. The CDR3 region is CASSRGIDEAFF. Here the CDR3 DNA reads TGTGCCAGCAGCAGGGGGATCGATGAAGCTTTCTTT.

The genes are TRBV6-4 and TRBJ2-3; maybe TRBD2 (5 bases). CDR1 is MRHNA and CDR2 is SNTAGT in the germline V gene. The CDR3 sequence is 16 residues long. The V end lost 5 bases, the J end lost 6 bases, and 21 bases lay between the germline ends. The CDR3 nucleotides are TGTGCCAGCAGTCTGACCCCGGACGGGGTAGTGGATACGCAGTATTTT. Protein product: CASSLTPDGVVDTQYF.

The rearrangement uses TRBV12-3 or TRBV12-4 and TRBJ1-3; D call uncertain. Trimming cost V 3 bases and J 4 bases, with 7 bases left between them. CDR3 length equals 13 residues. The CDR3 protein is CASSFLVGNTIYF. The CDR3 nucleotides read TGTGCCAGCAGTTTCCTAGTGGGAAACACCATATATTTT.

The V and J genes are TRBV5-1 and TRBJ1-1, with D hard to call. With 0 bases removed from V and 2 bases from J, the gap between germline ends came to 11 bases. Germline V gives CDR1 SGHRS, CDR2 YFSETQ. CDR3 length: 15 residues. The CDR3 region is CASSLVPRQNTEAFF. DNA for the CDR3: TGCGCCAGCAGCTTGGTGCCGAGACAAAACACTGAAGCTTTCTTT.

This clonotype has just a few counts. This sequence joins TRBV28 and TRBJ1-1; a weak D match, TRBD1 (6 bases). Trimming removed 5 bases from V and 4 bases from J, with 17 bases in between. The CDR3 spans 15 residues. The germline gives CDR1 MDHEN, CDR2 SYDVKM. CDR3 sequence: CASSRPLPQGTEAFF. CDR3 DNA: TGTGCCAGCAGTCGCCCCCTCCCACAGGGCACTGAAGCTTTCTTT. Combining the CDR3 with reference TRBV28 and TRBJ1-1 gives the whole variable domain DVKVTQSSRYLVKRTGEKVFLECVQDMDHENMFWYRQDPGLGLRLIYFSYDVKMKEKGDIPEGYSVSREKKERFSLILESASTNQTSMYLCASSRPLPQGTEAFFGQGTRLTVV.

The genes are TRBV5-1 and TRBJ2-5, with D perhaps being TRBD1 or TRBD2 (5 bases each). CDR1 is SGHRS, CDR2 YFSETQ, per germline. V dropped 4 bases and J dropped 5 bases, with 18 bases sitting between them. The CDR3 runs 15 residues. The CDR3 DNA is TGCGCCAGCAGCCCTCGAGGGGCCCCCCTGGAGACCCAGTACTTC. Its translation: CASSPRGAPLETQYF.

J is TRBJ2-1 and V is TRBV28; the match to TRBD2 covers 7 bases. There are 14 residues in the CDR3. Germline V gene sequence: CDR1 MDHEN, CDR2 SYDVKM. Losses at the gene ends were 4 bases for V and 6 bases for J; bases not matched to a gene: 6. The CDR3 spells CASSSTGGFNEQFF. The CDR3 DNA reads TGTGCCAGCAGTTCCACGGGAGGCTTCAATGAGCAGTTCTTC.

Details on this clonotype: A much larger clone differs by one base, so this may be a read error. V and J are TRBV6-6 and TRBJ2-1, with 9 bases that match TRBD1. The CDR3 runs to 14 residues. J was trimmed by 6 bases and V by 4 bases; bases with no gene match: 4. Per the germline V gene, CDR1 is MNHNY and CDR2 is SVGAGI (reference sequence). The CDR3 DNA sequence: TGTGCCAGCAGTTCGGGACAGGGTTGCAATGAGCAGTTCTTC. It codes for CASSSGQGCNEQFF.

In this sample, this clonotype turned up a few times. The chain links TRBV7-9 to TRBJ1-1, with unresolved D. Trimming pared 1 base from V and 8 bases from J, leaving 11 bases between. CDR1 and CDR2 from the germline V gene are SEHNR and FQNEAQ (reference sequence). This CDR3 spans 13 amino acids. The CDR3 nucleotides are TGTGCCAGCAGCTTAGTGGTTGGGCAGGAAGCTTTCTTT. Translating it yields CASSLVVGQEAFF.

The genes are TRBV27 and TRBJ1-4; 7 bases match TRBD1. Germline V gene lookup returns CDR1 MNHEY and CDR2 SMNVEV (reference sequence). V gave up 0 bases and J gave up 11 bases; unmatched junction bases: 9. There are 15 residues in the CDR3. CDR3 DNA: TGTGCCAGCAGTTTATCGTCAGGGGGAAGTGGGAAACTGTTTTTT. Translated: CASSLSSGGSGKLFF.

This clonotype has at least ten counts. CDR3 region: CASSLTGVETQYF. The CDR3 DNA sequence: TGTGCCAGCAGTTTAACCGGGGTAGAGACCCAGTACTTC. The chain uses TRBV12-3 or TRBV12-4 and TRBJ2-5, with D possibly matching TRBD2 (5 bases). Trimming took off 2 bases at V and 4 bases at J, with 8 bases between the two ends. This CDR3 comprises 13 residues.

The chain couples TRBV15 to TRBJ2-6; D possibly matches TRBD1 or TRBD2 (5 bases each). The CDR3 loop spans 17 amino acids. CDR1 LNHNV and CDR2 YYDKDF come from the germline V gene (reference sequence). Trimming cost V 5 bases and J 0 bases, with 14 bases left between them. This chain's CDR3 is CATSVRGPTSGANVLTF. DNA for the CDR3: TGTGCCACCAGCGTTCGGGGCCCCACCTCTGGGGCCAACGTCCTGACTTTC.

Worth noting for this clonotype: It may be a read error: a sequence one base away is much more abundant. The chain employs TRBV20-1 and TRBJ2-1; 9 bases fit TRBD2. CDR1 and CDR2 from the germline V gene are DFQATT and SNEGSKA (reference sequence). The CDR3 runs to 15 residues. Unmatched junction bases numbered 11, after V lost 3 bases and J lost 8 bases. CDR3 sequence: CSARSVAGGYDEQFF. The CDR3 DNA sequence: TGCAGTGCTAGGTCGGTGGCGGGAGGGTACGATGAGCAGTTCTTC.

This chain connects TRBV2 to TRBJ2-3; 7 bases map to TRBD2. Germline CDR1 is SNHLY and CDR2 is FYNNEI. V lost 5 bases, J lost 2 bases, and 7 bases stayed unmatched. This CDR3 is built from 15 residues. The CDR3 sequence is CASSRFGLVTDTQYF. The CDR3 nucleotides are TGTGCCAGCAGTAGATTTGGACTAGTCACAGATACGCAGTATTTT.

The J gene is TRBJ1-1, the V gene TRBV12-3 or TRBV12-4, with 9 bases that match TRBD1. V was pared by 5 bases and J by 5 bases, with 6 bases of the junction left unmatched. This CDR3 region has 14 residues. In DNA, the CDR3 is TGTGCCAGCAGTCTCGACAGGGGGTATACTGAAGCTTTCTTT. Amino acids: CASSLDRGYTEAFF.

On this clonotype: Just one base apart from a much larger clone, this may be a read error. The rearrangement links TRBV12-3 or TRBV12-4 to TRBJ2-6; D tentatively fits TRBD1 or TRBD2 (5 bases each). The CDR3 sequence is 17 residues long. In DNA form, the CDR3 reads TGTGCCAGCAGTCGCCACTCCGGGGTCTCTGGGGCCAACGTCCGGACTTTC. This gives the protein CASSRHSGVSGANVRTF.

This clonotype showed up just a few times. The chain links TRBV5-1 to TRBJ1-5; D call uncertain. Per the germline V gene, CDR1 is SGHRS and CDR2 is YFSETQ. This CDR3 is 14 amino acids long. The germline V and J ends were trimmed by 0 bases and 5 bases, with 9 bases remaining between them. The CDR3 spells CASSLAVGDQPQHF. DNA for the CDR3: TGCGCCAGCAGCTTGGCCGTTGGGGATCAGCCCCAGCATTTT.

This clonotype appeared many times. The chain recombines TRBV2 with TRBJ2-5; TRBD1 matches 7 bases. The germline CDR1 and CDR2 sequences are SNHLY and FYNNEI. J lost 1 base, V lost 6 bases, and 2 bases had no gene match. The CDR3 has 13 amino acids. The CDR3 protein is CASRRGRQETQYF. CDR3 coding DNA: TGTGCCAGCAGGAGGGGGCGCCAAGAGACCCAGTACTTC.

This clonotype showed up just once. The rearrangement links TRBV5-1 to TRBJ2-1; 12 bases align to TRBD2. CDR3 length: 15 amino acids. Per germline, CDR1 SGHRS and CDR2 YFSETQ. The trim removed 0 bases at V and 10 bases at J, leaving 5 bases unmatched. The CDR3 DNA sequence: TGCGCCAGCAGCTTGGAGACTAGCGGGAGAGGAGAGCAGTTCTTC. Amino acids: CASSLETSGRGEQFF.

The V gene is TRBV10-3, the J gene TRBJ2-2, with 8 bases identical to TRBD1. The CDR3 runs to 15 residues. Trimming at V came to 6 bases and at J to 3 bases, leaving 6 bases not matched to a gene. Germline V gene data show CDR1 as ENHRY and CDR2 as SYGVKD. In DNA form, the CDR3 reads TGTGCCATCAGGAGAGGGACAGGAGACACCGGGGAGCTGTTTTTT. This encodes CAIRRGTGDTGELFF.

A word on this clonotype: This clone may be a read error of a much larger clone one base away. The chain employs TRBV12-3 or TRBV12-4 and TRBJ2-6; TRBD1 aligns across 10 bases. CDR3 length: 16 residues. CDR3 in DNA: TGTGCCAGCAGTTTGACAGGGGGCAGTGGGGCCAGCGTCCTGACTTTC. Encoded protein: CASSLTGGSGASVLTF.

This chain connects TRBV28 to TRBJ1-2, with a weak D call TRBD1 (6 bases). Germline-derived CDR1 and CDR2 are MDHEN and SYDVKM. This CDR3 is 15 amino acids long. V lost 2 bases to trimming and J lost 5 bases, with 15 bases between them. In DNA form, the CDR3 reads TGTGCCAGCAGTTTAGGGGGGCAGGTCCTTTATGGCTACACCTTC. This codes for CASSLGGQVLYGYTF.